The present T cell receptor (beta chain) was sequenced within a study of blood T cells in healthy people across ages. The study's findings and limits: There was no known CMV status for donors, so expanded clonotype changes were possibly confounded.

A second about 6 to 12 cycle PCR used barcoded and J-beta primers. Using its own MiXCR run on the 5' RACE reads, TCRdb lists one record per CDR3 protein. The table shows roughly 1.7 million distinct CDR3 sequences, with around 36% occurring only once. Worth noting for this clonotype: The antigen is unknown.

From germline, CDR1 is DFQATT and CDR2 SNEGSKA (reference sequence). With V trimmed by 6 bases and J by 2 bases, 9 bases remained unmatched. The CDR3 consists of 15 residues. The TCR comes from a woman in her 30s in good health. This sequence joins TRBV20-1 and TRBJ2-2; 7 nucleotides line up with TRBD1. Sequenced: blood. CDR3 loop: CSAGDSRSNTGELFF. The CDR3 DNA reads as TGCAGTGCCGGGGACAGCAGGTCAAACACCGGGGAGCTGTTTTTT.